This T cell receptor beta chain was identified in a study of blood T cell repertoires in COVID-19. The overall study: Some COVID-19 samples were acute and others convalescent; all came from the United States, Italy and Spain. PBMCs, B-cell-depleted T cells, or T cells were the source of the cDNA or gDNA that made up the material.

The CDR3 consists of 17 residues. Germline lookup yields CDR1 MNHEY and CDR2 SMNVEV (reference sequence). V lost 0 bases to trimming and J lost 0 bases; unmatched junction nucleotides: 4. In the original workflow: Amplification of reference gene primers was used by the study to estimate nucleated cell counts. Generated by immunoSEQ multiplex PCR, the TCRdb table keeps only in-frame clones and is missing some. That table supplies the V and J calls and clone size; D and trimming were determined from the DNA. The sample includes some 130,000 clones, 85% of them seen just once. The TCR comes from a human donor in a cohort sampled during active COVID-19. Sequencing used peripheral blood. The chain recombines TRBV27 with TRBJ2-1; 8 bases agree with TRBD2. The CDR3 is CASSLSGSGDSYNEQFF. As DNA, the CDR3 is TGTGCCAGCAGTTTATCGGGTAGCGGGGACTCCTACAATGAGCAGTTCTTC.